The TCR beta chain described here comes from a study of response to subunit inactivated influenza vaccine. Study-wide points: Seasonal influenza vaccination, on each occasion, was suggested by the authors to recruit few new T cells.

CDR3 length: 18 amino acids. Regarding this clonotype: The antigen remains undetermined.

TCRdb reprocessed the RT-PCR reads with MiXCR, giving one entry per CDR3 protein. The table includes about 700,000 distinct CDR3 sequences, less than 20% detected once. The chain uses TRBV21-1 and TRBJ2-1; TRBD2, the table's D call, lacks a check against the DNA. TRBV21-1 constitutes a pseudogene. Sequenced here: PBMCs from blood, sampled roughly 12 days after vaccination. This TCR came from a man aged 45-65 years who received an inactivated influenza vaccine. CDR3 nucleotide sequence: TGTGCCAGCAACTCCGGGACTAGCGGGAGCGGGGCCTACAATGAGCAGTTCTTC. Translating it yields CASNSGTSGSGAYNEQFF.